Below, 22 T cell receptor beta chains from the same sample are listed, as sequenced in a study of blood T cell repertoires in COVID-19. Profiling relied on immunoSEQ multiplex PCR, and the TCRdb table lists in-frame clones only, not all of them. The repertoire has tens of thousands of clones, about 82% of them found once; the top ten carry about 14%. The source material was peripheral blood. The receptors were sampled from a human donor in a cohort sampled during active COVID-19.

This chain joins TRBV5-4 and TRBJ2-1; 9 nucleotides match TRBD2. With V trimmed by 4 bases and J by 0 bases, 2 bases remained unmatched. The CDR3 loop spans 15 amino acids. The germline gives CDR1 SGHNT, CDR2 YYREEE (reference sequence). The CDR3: CASSVTSGSYNEQFF. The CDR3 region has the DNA TGTGCCAGCAGCGTGACTAGCGGCTCCTACAATGAGCAGTTCTTC.

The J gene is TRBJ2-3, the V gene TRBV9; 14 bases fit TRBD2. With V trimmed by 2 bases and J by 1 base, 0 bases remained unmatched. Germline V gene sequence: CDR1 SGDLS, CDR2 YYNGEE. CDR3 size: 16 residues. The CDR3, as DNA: TGTGCCAGCAGCGTGGGACTAGCGGGGGGCACAGATACGCAGTATTTT. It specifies CASSVGLAGGTDTQYF.

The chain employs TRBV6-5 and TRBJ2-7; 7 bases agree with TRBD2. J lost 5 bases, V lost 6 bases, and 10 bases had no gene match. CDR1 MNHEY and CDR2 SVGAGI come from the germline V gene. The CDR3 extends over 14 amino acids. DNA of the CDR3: TGTGCCAGCAGCTTCGGACTAGTCTTGGACGAGCAGTACTTC. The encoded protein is CASSFGLVLDEQYF.

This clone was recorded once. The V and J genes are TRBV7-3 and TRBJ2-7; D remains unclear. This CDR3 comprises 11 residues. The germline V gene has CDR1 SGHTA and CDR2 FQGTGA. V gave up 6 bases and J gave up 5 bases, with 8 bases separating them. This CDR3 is CASSSLHEQYF. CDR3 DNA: TGTGCCAGCAGTTCTCTACACGAGCAGTACTTC.

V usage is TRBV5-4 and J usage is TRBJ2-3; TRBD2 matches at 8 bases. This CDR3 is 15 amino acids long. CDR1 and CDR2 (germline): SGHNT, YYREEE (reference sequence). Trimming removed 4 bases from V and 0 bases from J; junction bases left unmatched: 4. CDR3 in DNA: TGTGCCAGCAGCCCTACTAGCGGTAGCACAGATACGCAGTATTTT. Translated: CASSPTSGSTDTQYF.

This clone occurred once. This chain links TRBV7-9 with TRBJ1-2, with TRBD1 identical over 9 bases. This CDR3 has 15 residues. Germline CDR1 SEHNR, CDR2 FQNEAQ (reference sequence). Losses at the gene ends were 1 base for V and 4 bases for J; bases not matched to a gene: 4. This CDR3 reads CASSLDRGLVYGYTF. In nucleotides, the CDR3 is TGTGCCAGCAGCTTAGACAGGGGGCTAGTCTATGGCTACACCTTC.

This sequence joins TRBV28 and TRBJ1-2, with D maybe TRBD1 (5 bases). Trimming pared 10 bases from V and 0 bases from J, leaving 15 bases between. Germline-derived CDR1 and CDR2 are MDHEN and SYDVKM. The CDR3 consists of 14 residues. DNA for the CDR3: TGTGCCACACGAATAGACAGAGCTAACTATGGCTACACCTTC. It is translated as CATRIDRANYGYTF.

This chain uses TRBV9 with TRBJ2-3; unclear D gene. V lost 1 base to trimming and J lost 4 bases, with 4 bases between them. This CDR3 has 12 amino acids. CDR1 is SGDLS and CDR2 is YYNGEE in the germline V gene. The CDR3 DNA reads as TGTGCCAGCAGCGTACTGTCAGATACGCAGTATTTT. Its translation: CASSVLSDTQYF.

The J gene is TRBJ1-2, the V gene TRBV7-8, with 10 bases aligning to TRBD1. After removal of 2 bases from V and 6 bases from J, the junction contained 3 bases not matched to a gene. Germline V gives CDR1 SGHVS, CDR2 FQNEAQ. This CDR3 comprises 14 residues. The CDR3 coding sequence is TGTGCCAGCAGCTTAACGGGACAGGGGAATGGCTACACCTTC. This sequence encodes CASSLTGQGNGYTF.

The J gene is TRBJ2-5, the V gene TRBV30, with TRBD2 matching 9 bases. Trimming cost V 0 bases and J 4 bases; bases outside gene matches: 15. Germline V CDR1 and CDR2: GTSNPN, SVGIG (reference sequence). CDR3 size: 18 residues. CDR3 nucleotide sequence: TGTGCCTGGAGTGTAACGGCTAGCCTTGCGGGGGGGCCAGAGACCCAGTACTTC. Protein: CAWSVTASLAGGPETQYF.

CDR3 coding DNA: TGTGCCAGCAGCACTAGCGGGAGCGCCGGTATATACGAGCAGTACTTC. Protein sequence: CASSTSGSAGIYEQYF. The chain recombines TRBV11-3 with TRBJ2-7, with 11 bases that match TRBD2. Looked up from germline, CDR1 is SGHNT and CDR2 is YENEEA. CDR3 length: 16 amino acids. The junction had 10 bases not matched to a gene; V was cut back by 5 bases and J by 4 bases.

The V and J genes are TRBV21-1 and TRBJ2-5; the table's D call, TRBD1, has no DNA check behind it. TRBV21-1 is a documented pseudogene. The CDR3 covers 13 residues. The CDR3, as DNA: TGTGCCAGCAGCAAAAAGGGGAAAGAGACCCAGTACTTC. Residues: CASSKKGKETQYF.

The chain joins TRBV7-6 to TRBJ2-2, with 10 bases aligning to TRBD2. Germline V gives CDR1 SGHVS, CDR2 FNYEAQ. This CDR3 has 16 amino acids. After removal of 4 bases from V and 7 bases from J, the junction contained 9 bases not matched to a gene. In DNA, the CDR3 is TGTGCCAGCAGCTACCCAGGACTAGCGGACTTCGGGGAGCTGTTTTTT. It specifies CASSYPGLADFGELFF.

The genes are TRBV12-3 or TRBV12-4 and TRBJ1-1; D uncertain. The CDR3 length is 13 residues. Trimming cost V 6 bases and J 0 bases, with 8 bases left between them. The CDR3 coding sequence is TGTGCCAGCAGGTACAGCATGAACACTGAAGCTTTCTTT. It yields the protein CASRYSMNTEAFF.

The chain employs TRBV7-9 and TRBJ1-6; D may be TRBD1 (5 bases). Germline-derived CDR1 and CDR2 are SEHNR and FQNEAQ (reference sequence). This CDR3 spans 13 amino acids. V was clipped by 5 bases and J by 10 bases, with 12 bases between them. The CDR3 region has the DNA TGTGCCAGCAGCCTAGATGGGGGGTCACCCCTCCACTTT. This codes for CASSLDGGSPLHF. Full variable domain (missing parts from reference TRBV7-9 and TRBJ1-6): DTGVSQNPRHKITKRGQNVTFRCDPISEHNRLYWYRQTLGQGPEFLTYFQNEAQLEKSRLLSDRFSAERPKGSFSTLEIQRTEQGDSAMYLCASSLDGGSPLHFGNGTRLTVT.

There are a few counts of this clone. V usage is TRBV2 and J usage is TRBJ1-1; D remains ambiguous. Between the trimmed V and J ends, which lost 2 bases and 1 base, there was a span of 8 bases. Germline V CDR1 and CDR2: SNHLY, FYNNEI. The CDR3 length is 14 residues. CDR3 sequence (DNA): TGTGCCAGCAGTGAATTCGTCCGGAACACTGAAGCTTTCTTT. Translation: CASSEFVRNTEAFF. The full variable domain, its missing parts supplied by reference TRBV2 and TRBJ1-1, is EPEVTQTPSHQVTQMGQEVILRCVPISNHLYFYWYRQILGQKVEFLVSFYNNEISEKSEIFDDQFSVERPDGSNFTLKIRSTKLEDSAMYFCASSEFVRNTEAFFGQGTRLTVV.

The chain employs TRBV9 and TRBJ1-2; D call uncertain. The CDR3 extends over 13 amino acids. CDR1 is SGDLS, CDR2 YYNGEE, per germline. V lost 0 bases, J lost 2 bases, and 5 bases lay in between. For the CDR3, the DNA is TGTGCCAGCAGCGTAGACAGCAACTATGGCTACACCTTC. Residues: CASSVDSNYGYTF.

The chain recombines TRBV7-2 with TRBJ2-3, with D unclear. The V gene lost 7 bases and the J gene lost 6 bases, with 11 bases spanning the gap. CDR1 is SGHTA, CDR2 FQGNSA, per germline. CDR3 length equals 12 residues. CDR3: CASTSDADTQYF. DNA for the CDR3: TGTGCCAGCACGTCCGATGCGGATACGCAGTATTTT.

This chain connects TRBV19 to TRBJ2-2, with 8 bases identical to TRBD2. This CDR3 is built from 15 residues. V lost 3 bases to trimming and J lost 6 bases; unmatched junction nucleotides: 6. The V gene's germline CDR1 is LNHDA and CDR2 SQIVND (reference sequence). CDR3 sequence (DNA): TGTGCCAGTAGTATGGGGGGACTAGAGGCCGGGGAGCTGTTTTTT. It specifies CASSMGGLEAGELFF. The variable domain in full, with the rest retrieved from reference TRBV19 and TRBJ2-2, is DGGITQSPKYLFRKEGQNVTLSCEQNLNHDAMYWYRQDPGQGLRLIYYSQIVNDFQKGDIAEGYSVSREKKESFPLTVTSAQKNPTAFYLCASSMGGLEAGELFFGEGSRLTVL.

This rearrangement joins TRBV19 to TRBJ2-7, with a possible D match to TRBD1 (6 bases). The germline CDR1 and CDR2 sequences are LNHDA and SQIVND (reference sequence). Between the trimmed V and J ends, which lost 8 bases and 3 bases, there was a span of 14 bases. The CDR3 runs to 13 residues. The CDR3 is CASSNRADYEQYF. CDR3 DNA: TGTGCCAGTTCCAACAGGGCCGACTACGAGCAGTACTTC.

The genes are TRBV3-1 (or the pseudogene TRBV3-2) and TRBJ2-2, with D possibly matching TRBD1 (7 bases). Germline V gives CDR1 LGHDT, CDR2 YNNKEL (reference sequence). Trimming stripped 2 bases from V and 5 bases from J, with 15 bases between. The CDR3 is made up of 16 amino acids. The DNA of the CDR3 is TGTGCCAGCAGCCAATCCGAGACAGGGAGGACCGGGGAGCTGTTTTTT. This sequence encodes CASSQSETGRTGELFF.

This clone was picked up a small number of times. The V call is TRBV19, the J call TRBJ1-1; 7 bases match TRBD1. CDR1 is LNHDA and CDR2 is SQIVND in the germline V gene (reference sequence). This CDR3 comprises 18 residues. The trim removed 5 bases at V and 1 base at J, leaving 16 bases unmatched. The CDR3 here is CASSPLGGILVGNTEAFF. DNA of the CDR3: TGTGCCAGTAGTCCCCTAGGGGGCATTCTTGTGGGGAACACTGAAGCTTTCTTT.